This is a list of T cell receptor beta chains from one sample in a study of blood T cell repertoires in COVID-19. Produced via immunoSEQ multiplex PCR; TCRdb's table is partial and in-frame only. The sample records 150,000 to 200,000 clones, around 76% being singletons. Sequencing was carried out using PBMCs or T cells enriched from blood (not recorded which). Source of these receptors: a woman in her 50s with acute COVID-19. Both conserved end residues are part of each CDR3. The order of the fields is clone size, J gene, V gene, D gene, CDR3 protein, CDR3 DNA. A D gene is named only where the DNA matches it firmly. Size is stated for part of the rows, as once, few or many counts, or as a class when the clone is expanded.

clone size: once; J gene: TRBJ1-5; V gene: TRBV18; D gene: TRBD1; CDR3 protein: CASSRGQGVAGNQPQHF; CDR3 DNA: TGTGCCAGCTCACGAGGACAGGGGGTTGCCGGCAATCAGCCCCAGCATTTT
clone size: .; J gene: TRBJ2-2; V gene: TRBV7-2; D gene: TRBD2; CDR3 protein: CASSLTGLAGGAGELFF; CDR3 DNA: TGTGCCAGCAGCCTAACCGGACTAGCGGGGGGAGCCGGGGAGCTGTTTTTT
clone size: .; J gene: TRBJ1-1; V gene: TRBV11-2; D gene: TRBD1; CDR3 protein: CASSLAGTGGSEAFF; CDR3 DNA: TGTGCCAGCAGCTTAGCCGGGACAGGGGGATCTGAAGCTTTCTTT
clone size: .; J gene: TRBJ1-1; V gene: TRBV5-1; D gene: .; CDR3 protein: CASSFAGGEALNTEAFF; CDR3 DNA: TGCGCCAGCAGCTTTGCGGGGGGAGAGGCATTGAACACTGAAGCTTTCTTT
clone size: .; J gene: TRBJ2-2; V gene: TRBV19; D gene: TRBD1; CDR3 protein: CASSMGQGATGELFF; CDR3 DNA: TGTGCCAGTAGTATGGGGCAGGGGGCGACCGGGGAGCTGTTTTTT
clone size: few; J gene: TRBJ1-4; V gene: TRBV28; D gene: TRBD1; CDR3 protein: CASSIQGGINEKLFF; CDR3 DNA: TGTGCCAGCAGTATACAGGGGGGCATTAATGAAAAACTGTTTTTT
clone size: .; J gene: TRBJ2-5; V gene: TRBV9; D gene: TRBD1; CDR3 protein: CASRAGTGSRWETQYF; CDR3 DNA: TGTGCCAGCAGGGCCGGGACAGGGAGTAGGTGGGAGACCCAGTACTTC
clone size: .; J gene: TRBJ1-6; V gene: TRBV10-3; D gene: .; CDR3 protein: CAIGREVYSPLHF; CDR3 DNA: TGTGCAATCGGGCGGGAGGTATATTCACCCCTCCACTTT
clone size: many; J gene: TRBJ2-2; V gene: TRBV10-1; D gene: .; CDR3 protein: CASQLSGASTGELFF; CDR3 DNA: TGCGCCAGTCAGTTGTCAGGGGCGAGCACCGGGGAGCTGTTTTTT
clone size: .; J gene: TRBJ1-1; V gene: TRBV18; D gene: .; CDR3 protein: CASSPPSLNTEAFF; CDR3 DNA: TGTGCCAGCTCACCGCCCAGTCTGAACACTGAAGCTTTCTTT
clone size: .; J gene: TRBJ1-3; V gene: TRBV5-8; D gene: TRBD1; CDR3 protein: CASSFEGGLRNTIYF; CDR3 DNA: TGTGCCAGCAGCTTTGAAGGGGGCCTCAGAAACACCATATATTTT
clone size: .; J gene: TRBJ2-1; V gene: TRBV29-1; D gene: TRBD2; CDR3 protein: CSVLTSGANNEQFF; CDR3 DNA: TGCAGCGTCCTAACTAGCGGGGCTAACAATGAGCAGTTCTTC
clone size: .; J gene: TRBJ1-2; V gene: TRBV4-3; D gene: .; CDR3 protein: CASSQERGNGYTF; CDR3 DNA: TGCGCCAGCAGCCAAGAGCGGGGTAATGGCTACACCTTC
clone size: .; J gene: TRBJ1-5; V gene: TRBV19; D gene: .; CDR3 protein: CASKTAGHQPQHF; CDR3 DNA: TGTGCCAGTAAAACTGCAGGGCATCAGCCCCAGCATTTT
clone size: .; J gene: TRBJ1-6; V gene: TRBV30; D gene: .; CDR3 protein: CAWSVGSGNNGSPLHF; CDR3 DNA: TGTGCCTGGAGTGTAGGTTCGGGAAATAATGGATCACCCCTCCACTTT
clone size: few; J gene: TRBJ1-1; V gene: TRBV7-9; D gene: TRBD1; CDR3 protein: CASSEFKWDRVMNTEAFF; CDR3 DNA: TGTGCCAGCAGCGAGTTTAAGTGGGACAGGGTCATGAACACTGAAGCTTTCTTT
clone size: .; J gene: TRBJ1-2; V gene: TRBV7-2; D gene: TRBD1; CDR3 protein: CASSYRDRANYGYTF; CDR3 DNA: TGTGCCAGCAGCTACCGGGACAGGGCGAACTATGGCTACACCTTC
clone size: .; J gene: TRBJ2-3; V gene: TRBV4-2; D gene: TRBD2; CDR3 protein: CASSSTSGGWADTQYF; CDR3 DNA: TGTGCCAGCAGCTCGACTAGCGGGGGATGGGCAGATACGCAGTATTTT
clone size: once; J gene: TRBJ1-1; V gene: TRBV4-2; D gene: .; CDR3 protein: CASSLQERGSTEAFF; CDR3 DNA: TGTGCCAGCAGCCTCCAAGAAAGGGGGAGCACTGAAGCTTTCTTT
clone size: .; J gene: TRBJ1-3; V gene: TRBV19; D gene: .; CDR3 protein: CASSIGQGTNTIYF; CDR3 DNA: TGTGCCAGTAGTATCGGGCAGGGGACAAACACCATATATTTT
clone size: many; J gene: TRBJ2-5; V gene: TRBV5-5; D gene: TRBD2; CDR3 protein: CASSLGTAGNQETQYF; CDR3 DNA: TGTGCCAGCAGCTTGGGCACAGCGGGAAACCAAGAGACCCAGTACTTC
clone size: .; J gene: TRBJ1-2; V gene: TRBV3-1/TRBV3-2; D gene: .; CDR3 protein: CASSQIGANYGYTF; CDR3 DNA: TGTGCCAGCAGCCAAATAGGGGCTAACTATGGCTACACCTTC
clone size: few; J gene: TRBJ1-2; V gene: TRBV11-2; D gene: .; CDR3 protein: CASSPPGFYGYTF; CDR3 DNA: TGTGCCAGCAGCCCACCAGGGTTTTATGGCTACACCTTC
clone size: .; J gene: TRBJ2-3; V gene: TRBV7-8; D gene: TRBD2; CDR3 protein: CASSPLGTGGPTDTQYF; CDR3 DNA: TGTGCCAGCAGTCCTTTAGGTACGGGGGGGCCCACAGATACGCAGTATTTT
clone size: .; J gene: TRBJ2-5; V gene: TRBV7-9; D gene: TRBD2; CDR3 protein: CASSPTSGLLQETQYF; CDR3 DNA: TGTGCCAGCAGCCCTACTAGCGGCCTACTCCAAGAGACCCAGTACTTC
clone size: once; J gene: TRBJ1-2; V gene: TRBV6-4; D gene: .; CDR3 protein: CASSDTLHYGYTF; CDR3 DNA: TGTGCCAGCAGTGACACGCTACACTATGGCTACACCTTC
clone size: .; J gene: TRBJ2-3; V gene: TRBV20-1; D gene: TRBD2; CDR3 protein: CSASTIQRGNTDTQYF; CDR3 DNA: TGCAGTGCTAGTACAATTCAGCGGGGGAACACAGATACGCAGTATTTT